This T cell receptor beta chain originates from a study of CD8+ T cells in alopecia areata. Reverse transcribed after extraction, RNA yielded cDNA as the sequencing template. The protocol was immunoSEQ multiplex PCR, while the TCRdb copy is restricted to in-frame clones and leaves out a portion. The data show around 290,000 clones, roughly 60% seen once. V was pared by 7 bases and J by 9 bases, with 19 bases between. Germline CDR1 is MDHEN and CDR2 is SYDVKM. The CDR3 sequence is 14 residues long. Documented treatment: oral pan-JAK inhibitor, 5-10 mg twice daily. The chain recombines TRBV28 with TRBJ1-5; D not certain. This sequence originates from a human donor with alopecia areata. The sample consisted of CD4+ T cells sorted from blood, taken at week 24, from a patient treated with tofacitinib. The CDR3 protein is CASTRAGPGRPQHF. Here the CDR3 DNA reads TGTGCCAGCACTCGGGCCGGGCCCGGAAGGCCCCAGCATTTT. The variable domain in full, completed from reference TRBV28 and TRBJ1-5, reads DVKVTQSSRYLVKRTGEKVFLECVQDMDHENMFWYRQDPGLGLRLIYFSYDVKMKEKGDIPEGYSVSREKKERFSLILESASTNQTSMYLCASTRAGPGRPQHFGDGTRLSIL.